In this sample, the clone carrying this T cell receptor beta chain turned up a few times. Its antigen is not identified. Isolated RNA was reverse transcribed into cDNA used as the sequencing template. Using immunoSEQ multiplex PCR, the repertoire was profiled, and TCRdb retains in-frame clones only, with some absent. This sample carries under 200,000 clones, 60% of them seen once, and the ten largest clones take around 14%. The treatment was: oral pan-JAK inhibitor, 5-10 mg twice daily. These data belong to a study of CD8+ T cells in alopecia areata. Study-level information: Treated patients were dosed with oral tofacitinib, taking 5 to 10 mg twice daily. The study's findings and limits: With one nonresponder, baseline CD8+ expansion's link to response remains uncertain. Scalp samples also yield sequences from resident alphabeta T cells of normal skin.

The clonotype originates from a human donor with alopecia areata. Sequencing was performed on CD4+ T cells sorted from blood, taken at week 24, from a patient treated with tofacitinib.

The DNA of the CDR3 is TGTGCCAGCAGCGCCCGGACAGCGAACACTGAAGCTTTCTTT. It encodes CASSARTANTEAFF. The J gene is TRBJ1-1, the V gene TRBV2, with a tentative D call TRBD1 (6 bases). The CDR3 has 14 amino acids. The V gene lost 6 bases and the J gene lost 1 base, with 12 bases spanning the gap. Germline assignment: CDR1 SNHLY and CDR2 FYNNEI.